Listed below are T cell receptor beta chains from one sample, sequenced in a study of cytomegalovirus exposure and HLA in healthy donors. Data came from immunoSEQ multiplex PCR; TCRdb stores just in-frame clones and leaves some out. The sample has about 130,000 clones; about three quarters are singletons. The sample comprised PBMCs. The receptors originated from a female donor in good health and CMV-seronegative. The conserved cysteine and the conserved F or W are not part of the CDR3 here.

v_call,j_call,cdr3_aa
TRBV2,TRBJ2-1,ASSTGTGSNEQF
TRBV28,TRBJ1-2,ASSTGAANYGYT
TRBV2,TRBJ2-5,ASSSGTSGGGTQY
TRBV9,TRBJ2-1,ASSVSYRDEQF
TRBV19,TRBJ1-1,ANGRHLFGIEAF
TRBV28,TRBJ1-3,ASTPGQGLGNTIY
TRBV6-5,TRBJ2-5,ASSGGRVIEETQY
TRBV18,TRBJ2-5,ASSSNQKTQY
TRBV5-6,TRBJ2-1,ASSYYSGGASYNEQF
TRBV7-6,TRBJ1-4,ASSSFATNEKLF
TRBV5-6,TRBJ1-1,ASSSLHGMNTEAF
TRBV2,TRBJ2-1,ASSGEQDDEQF
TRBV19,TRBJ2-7,ASRGQGVGEQY
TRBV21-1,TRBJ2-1,ASPSGGTYNEQF
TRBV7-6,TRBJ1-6,ASSSRTDNSPLH
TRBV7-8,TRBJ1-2,ASSATGGNNYGYT
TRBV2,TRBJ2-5,ASSRDSPGETQY
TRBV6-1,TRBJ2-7,ASSDRGIVYEQY
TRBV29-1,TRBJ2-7,SVELSGLGRYEQY
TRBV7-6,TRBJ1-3,ASSPQPVGTGSGNTIY
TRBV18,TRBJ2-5,ASSLKRIQETQY
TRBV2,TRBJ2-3,ASSETGSTDTQY
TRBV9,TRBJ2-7,ASSVPTGNPSYEQY
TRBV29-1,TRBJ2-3,SVRGGFTDTQY
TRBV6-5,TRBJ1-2,ASGTGIYGYT
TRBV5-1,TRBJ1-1,ASSETGFGTEAF
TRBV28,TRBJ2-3,ASRAYGEYGTQY
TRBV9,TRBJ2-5,ASSVGVQETQY
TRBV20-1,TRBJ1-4,SASPSLKLF
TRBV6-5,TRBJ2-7,ASRTDRISYEQY
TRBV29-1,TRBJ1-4,SVSLTTPREKLF
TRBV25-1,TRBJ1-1,ASSERTGGLGAF
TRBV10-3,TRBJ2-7,ATQASLSYEQY
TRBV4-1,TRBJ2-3,ASSQETSGTTDTQY
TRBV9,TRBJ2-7,ASSVATGAYEQY
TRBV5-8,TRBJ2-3,ASSAGTGSWTDTQY
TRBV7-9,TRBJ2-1,ASRRTGNEQF
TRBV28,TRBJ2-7,ASSILYEQY
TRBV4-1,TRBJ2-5,ASSQDLSGYQETQY
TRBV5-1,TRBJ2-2,ASSLDSGLTGELF
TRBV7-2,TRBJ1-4,ASSLGFGTGREKLF
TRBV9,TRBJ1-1,ASSVKGQGSTEAF
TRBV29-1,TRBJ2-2,SAGENRGAGELF
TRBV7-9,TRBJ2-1,ASSPMGGSEQF
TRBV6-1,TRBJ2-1,ASRKRADSYNEQF
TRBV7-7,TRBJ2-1,ASSLAGGPNEQF
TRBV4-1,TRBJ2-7,ASSRGSGAYEQY
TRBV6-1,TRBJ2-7,ASRSRDRGYYEQY
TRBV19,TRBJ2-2,ASSGGRGIGELF
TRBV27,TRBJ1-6,ASSLSPSDSYNSPLH
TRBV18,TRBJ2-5,ASSPGTMGLETQY
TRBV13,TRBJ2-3,ASSGGYTQY
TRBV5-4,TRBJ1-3,ASSFKGGENTIY
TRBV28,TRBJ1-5,ASLQTGYNQPQH